What follows is one T cell receptor beta chain and its context. Authors' analysis steps: For nucleated cells, counts were estimated from reference gene primer amplification. The table came from immunoSEQ multiplex PCR; TCRdb's copy has only in-frame clones and leaves some out. D and trimming were read from the DNA, whereas the V and J calls and clone size are those reported in that table. The repertoire has 250,000 to 350,000 clones, about 87% of them found once; the top ten carry 2.5% to 3%. The source of the sample is a study of blood T cell repertoires in COVID-19. Study-wide context: T cells, B-cell-depleted T cells, or PBMCs supplied cDNA or gDNA.

This CDR3 region has 15 residues. The J segment lost 2 bases and the V segment lost 6 bases, leaving 8 bases of the junction unmatched. Germline V gives CDR1 ENHRY, CDR2 SYGVKD. Sequenced material: PBMCs or T cells enriched from blood (not recorded which). The receptor was derived from a woman aged 45-65 years who had recovered from COVID-19. The J gene is TRBJ2-7, the V gene TRBV10-3; 9 bases line up with TRBD2. The CDR3, as DNA: TGTGCCATCAGGGGACCTAGCGGGAACGCCTACGAGCAGTACTTC. This codes for CAIRGPSGNAYEQYF.